Listed below are T cell receptor beta chains from one sample, sequenced in a study of naive and memory T cell subsets. Each CDR3 protein gets one entry after TCRdb re-called the UMI-ligation and nested PCR reads with MiXCR. The sample yields 95,000 to 150,000 distinct CDR3 sequences, 30% to 45% seen once. Source material: central memory CD4+ T cells from blood. The receptors come from a human donor in good health. Each CDR3 is given with its conserved first and last residue. D genes are given only for firm matches. The size field is filled for only some rows; it gives once, few, many or a size class.

D,size,V,J,DNA,CDR3
NA,NA,TRBV6-1,TRBJ2-6,TGTGCCAGCAGTGCGGGAAAAATCTCTGGGGCCAACGTCCTGACTTTC,CASSAGKISGANVLTF
TRBD2,NA,TRBV6-2/TRBV6-3,TRBJ2-1,TGTGCCAGCTATTACTTAGCGGGAGTAAGCTACAATGAGCAGTTCTTC,CASYYLAGVSYNEQFF
NA,few,TRBV6-5,TRBJ2-2,TGTGCCAGCAGTTACTCCTTCACACTGAGCACCGGGGAGCTGTTTTTT,CASSYSFTLSTGELFF
NA,NA,TRBV28,TRBJ1-5,TGTGCCAGCAGTTTTGTAGGGTTTGACAATCAGCCCCAGCATTTT,CASSFVGFDNQPQHF
NA,few,TRBV11-3,TRBJ2-7,TGTGCCAGCAGCAGAGCGACAGGCTACGAGCAGTACTTC,CASSRATGYEQYF
NA,few,TRBV28,TRBJ2-2,TGTGCCACCAGGGGGGGTCCCGGGGAGCTGTTTTTT,CATRGGPGELFF
TRBD2,few,TRBV5-1,TRBJ2-1,TGCGCCAGCAGCTTATTTCCCGGGGGGTACAATGAGCAGTTCTTC,CASSLFPGGYNEQFF
NA,few,TRBV12-3/TRBV12-4,TRBJ1-6,TGTGCCAGCAGTTTTGGCTCCTATAATTCACCCCTCCACTTT,CASSFGSYNSPLHF
NA,NA,TRBV20-1,TRBJ2-2,TGCAGTGCTAGGCCCAGGGGAAAGGGGGACACCGGGGAGCTGTTTTTT,CSARPRGKGDTGELFF
NA,few,TRBV28,TRBJ2-7,TGTGCCACTAGACAAGAATTACGGCAGCAGTACTTC,CATRQELRQQYF
NA,NA,TRBV20-1,TRBJ1-2,TGCAGTGCTAGTTTCGGCGACGTACTATATGGCTACACCTTC,CSASFGDVLYGYTF
NA,few,TRBV29-1,TRBJ2-2,TGCAGCGTTCTGGGACTCCAGAACACCGGGGAGCTGTTTTTT,CSVLGLQNTGELFF
TRBD2,NA,TRBV7-6,TRBJ2-1,TGTGCCAGCAGCTCCGGGACTAGCGGGGTCAATGAGCAGTTCTTC,CASSSGTSGVNEQFF
TRBD2,NA,TRBV28,TRBJ2-5,TGTGCCAGCAGTTATAACGGGAGGGCCTCAATACAAGAGACCCAGTACTTC,CASSYNGRASIQETQYF
TRBD2,NA,TRBV7-9,TRBJ2-3,TGTGCCAGCAGCGCACGCCGGGGGGACCTCACAGATACGCAGTATTTT,CASSARRGDLTDTQYF
TRBD2,NA,TRBV25-1,TRBJ2-2,TGTGCCAGCAGTGGCCCCCCGGGACTAGCTGCTTCCGGGGAGCTGTTTTTT,CASSGPPGLAASGELFF
NA,NA,TRBV19,TRBJ1-1,TGTGCCAGTAGTATAGTAGGGGCGGTCTCCCCTGAAGCTTTCTTT,CASSIVGAVSPEAFF
TRBD1,few,TRBV2,TRBJ2-7,TGTGCCAGTACCCGGACAGGAGCCTACGAGCAGTACTTC,CASTRTGAYEQYF
TRBD2,many,TRBV6-2/TRBV6-3,TRBJ2-7,TGTGCCAGCGCCGGCCAGCGGGAGTTTTCCTCGTCTCACGAGCAGTACTTC,CASAGQREFSSSHEQYF
NA,few,TRBV20-1,TRBJ2-3,TGCAGTGCTAGAATATCGCAGGCAGATACGCAGTATTTT,CSARISQADTQYF